This TCR beta chain was recovered during a study of T cell responses to AZD1222 COVID-19 vaccine listed by TCRdb under 2021. Some background on the complete study: Because spike-specific TCR depth and breadth did not differ between the two schedules, AZD1222 recipients who got a second dose at roughly 4 weeks were pooled with those who got a second dose at roughly 12 weeks. A total of 230 to 250 trial participants underwent TCR sequencing, of whom roughly 210 received two doses of AZD1222 and around 26 received two doses of the MenACWY control vaccine. Trial participants were enrolled by age into 18-55, 56-69 and 70-plus year subgroups, with around 140, 26 and 57 TCR-sequenced participants respectively. Findings and caveats that apply to the study as a whole: Most participants were white British and females outnumbered males, and the authors suggested that clonal diversity may have been underestimated. CD4 TCRs associated with the vaccine covered the entire spike protein, and the dominant responses were in regions 160-218 and 743-854. The 56-69-year group was small, and its depth increase did not reach significance, likely because of low power. Conclusions about previously exposed vaccinees are limited because only five to seven AZD1222 recipients were SARS-CoV-2 seropositive at baseline. After two AZD1222 doses, spike-specific TCR breadth and depth were significantly higher than at day 0 and than in MenACWY recipients. Because no day 14 peak-response samples were available, repertoires were characterized only after the peak T cell response. Reportedly, almost half of the unique spike-specific TCRs recognized epitopes lying outside the regions that are mutated in the B.1.351 and B.1.1.7 variants.

A note on this clone: Its target antigen remains unknown. Per-base qualities were not stored, and no clone one base away is much larger.

The CDR3 regions of human TCRbeta chains were analyzed by immunosequencing. The published analysis was carried out like this. TCRs in the repertoires were compared against a reference library of SARS-CoV-2-specific TCRs that had been generated with the MIRA antigen-specificity platform. Breadth meant the fraction of unique TCRs that were SARS-CoV-2-associated, whereas depth meant the fraction of total T cells that were SARS-CoV-2-associated. Using the MIRA data, each spike-specific TCR was assigned both to the spike region to which the TCR was reactive and to a CD4 or CD8 class. Log10-transformed breadth and depth values were compared by one-way ANOVA with Sidak's multiple comparisons tests. This is the immuneACCESS table as TCRdb keeps it, with only in-frame sequences that have V and J called. A part of the clones is gone; compared with another copy, unresolved V genes explain less than half, and the rest is unexplained. V and J calls and clone size come straight from that table; D and trimming were deduced from the DNA. The sample records over 120,000 clones, over 90% of which are singletons. Together, the top ten hold about 5.1% of the sample.

Reading the label with the study, this specimen's time point is: baseline before first vaccination. Vaccinee samples came from UK trials COV001 and COV002, including a single-blind randomized controlled phase 2/3 trial of AZD1222 (ChAdOx1 nCoV-19) in healthy adults. For TCRbeta chain sequencing, PBMC samples were collected from trial participants at day 0 and at day 28 after the second dose. Trimming at the junction amounts to 7 bases on V and 0 bases on J, and the germline ends lie 12 bases apart. Based on the germline V gene (reference sequence), the CDR1 and CDR2 sequences are GTSNPN and SVGIG. The cysteine opens and the phenylalanine closes a CDR3 of 13 amino acids. Only the CDR3 portion is preserved as DNA: 39 bases, with reading frame beginning at the first base.

Here the sequenced sample was peripheral blood, taken on day 0 of AZD1222 vaccination. The rearranged chain carries TRBV30 and TRBJ1-1; the D gene is unclear. The clonotype was recovered from an adult in good health. The sequenced DNA: TGTGCCTCAAAACAACGTATGAACACTGAAGCTTTCTTT. This gives the protein CASKQRMNTEAFF. Outside the CDR3, residues come from the reference TRBV30 and TRBJ1-1 proteins, so the full variable domain is: SQTIHQWPATLVQPVGSPLSLECTVEGTSNPNLYWYRQAAGRGLQLLFYSVGIGQISSEVPQNLSASRPQDRQFILSSKKLLLSDSGFYLCASKQRMNTEAFFGQGTRLTVV.